This TCR beta chain was identified in a study of lymphopenia after photon versus proton radiotherapy. A note on this clone: Its antigen is unknown.

Here immunoSEQ multiplex PCR was the method, and the copy in TCRdb shows in-frame clones only, minus some. The sample consists of tens of thousands of clones, around 86% of them appearing once. The CDR3 has 12 amino acids. The V gene lost 5 bases and the J gene lost 4 bases, with 8 bases spanning the gap. Germline CDR1 LNHDA, CDR2 SQIVND (reference sequence). Findings of the study overall: After lymphocyte nadir, photon-treated repertoires showed oligoclonal expansion, especially CD8+ Temra. Relative stability marked proton patients; photon patients lost diversity and naive cells.

Here the sequenced sample was peripheral blood, taken from a patient treated with proton-based radiotherapy. This TCR was sampled from a man at least 80 years old with esophageal cancer. The chain uses TRBV19 and TRBJ1-1; D not certain. The CDR3 coding sequence is TGTGCCAGTAGTCTTCACGGCACTGAAGCTTTCTTT. This sequence encodes CASSLHGTEAFF.